These T cell receptor beta chains were read from a single sample in a study of identical twins. TCRdb called the 5' RACE reads again in MiXCR, with one record for every CDR3 protein. The sample lists 400,000 to 500,000 distinct CDR3 sequences, 18% occurring once. Sequencing used naive T cells sorted from blood. The origin of the receptors is a man in his fifties or sixties in good health. Each CDR3 is given with its conserved first and last residue. A D gene is named only where the DNA matches it firmly. Expanded clones get a size class; other rows say once, few or many, or leave the size out.

v_call	d_call	clone_size	j_call	cdr3_nt	cdr3_aa
TRBV7-9	TRBD1	-	TRBJ2-3	TGTGCCAGCAGCACCGGGACAGGGAGGGATACGCAGTATTTT	CASSTGTGRDTQYF
TRBV7-8	TRBD1	few	TRBJ1-2	TGTGCCAGCAGCACACACAGGGGGGCTAACTATGGCTACACCTTC	CASSTHRGANYGYTF
TRBV10-3	-	few	TRBJ2-2	TGTGCCATCAGTGAGTCCGCAGGCGGCAACACCGGGGAGCTGTTTTTT	CAISESAGGNTGELFF
TRBV20-1	-	-	TRBJ2-1	TGCAGTGCTAGAGTCACGGGGGTTTTCTACAATGAGCAGTTCTTC	CSARVTGVFYNEQFF
TRBV6-1	TRBD2	-	TRBJ2-5	TGTGCCAGCAGGTCGGGGGGTAGACCCGAGACCCAGTACTTC	CASRSGGRPETQYF
TRBV10-3	TRBD1	few	TRBJ1-1	TGTGCCATCAGTCCGGGACAGGGGGCATCTGAAGCTTTCTTT	CAISPGQGASEAFF
TRBV12-3/TRBV12-4	TRBD2	many	TRBJ2-1	TGTGCCAGCAGCCGCGGACTAGCGGGGGGGCAGTTCTTC	CASSRGLAGGQFF
TRBV20-1	TRBD2	-	TRBJ2-1	TGCAGTGCTCCGACTAGCGGGAGGACCTACAATGAGCAGTTCTTC	CSAPTSGRTYNEQFF
TRBV30	-	-	TRBJ1-3	TGTGCCTGGAGTGCTCCTGCGGTGCCGGGAAACACCATATATTTT	CAWSAPAVPGNTIYF
TRBV6-6	-	few	TRBJ2-7	TGTGCCAGCAGTTACCTCAATGGTTACGAGCAGTACTTC	CASSYLNGYEQYF
TRBV29-1	-	-	TRBJ1-1	TGCAGCGTTCGCGGAGGGAACACTGAAGCTTTCTTT	CSVRGGNTEAFF
TRBV28	TRBD2	few	TRBJ2-3	TGTGCCAGCAGTTTGCTAGCGGGGGGGCTGGATACGCAGTATTTT	CASSLLAGGLDTQYF
TRBV11-2	TRBD2	-	TRBJ2-2	TGTGCCAGCAGCGCGGTGTCTAGCGGGTTCGGGGAGCTGTTTTTT	CASSAVSSGFGELFF
TRBV7-2	TRBD1	-	TRBJ1-1	TGTGCCAGCAGCTTAGACAGGGGGCGGTGGACTGAAGCTTTCTTT	CASSLDRGRWTEAFF
TRBV29-1	TRBD1	-	TRBJ1-4	TGCAGCGTCAAGACAGGGGTATTGGAAAAACTGTTTTTT	CSVKTGVLEKLFF
TRBV5-1	TRBD2	many	TRBJ2-1	TGCGCCAGCAGCTTGGCCGGGACTAGCAATGAGCAGTTCTTC	CASSLAGTSNEQFF
TRBV7-2	TRBD1	many	TRBJ1-1	TGTGCCAGCAGGGCAGGGGGCAGGAGGACTGAAGCTTTCTTT	CASRAGGRRTEAFF
TRBV20-1	-	few	TRBJ2-5	TGCAGTGCTAACCCCTGGGACACCCGACGGACCCAGTACTTC	CSANPWDTRRTQYF
TRBV5-1	TRBD1	many	TRBJ1-5	TGCGCCAGCAGCTTGGACGGGACAGCTAATCAGCCCCAGCATTTT	CASSLDGTANQPQHF
TRBV5-1	-	-	TRBJ2-1	TGCGCCAGCAGCTTGGTGGGGGGCGGTCTCTCCTACAATGAGCAGTTCTTC	CASSLVGGGLSYNEQFF
TRBV29-1	TRBD1	many	TRBJ2-7	TGCAGCGTCCGGACAGGGATTTCCTACGAGCAGTACTTC	CSVRTGISYEQYF
TRBV4-1	-	-	TRBJ2-5	TGCGCCAGCAGCCAAGTGGGACTGAAAGAGACCCAGTACTTC	CASSQVGLKETQYF